This record looks at one T cell receptor beta chain sequence and its context. What it binds is not known. The patients, who ranged from 18 to 65 in age, presented with newly diagnosed hyperthyroidism lasting under 2 months. The data belong to a study of T cells in Graves' hyperthyroidism and ophthalmopathy. The CDR3 length is 15 residues. V shed 1 base and J shed 6 bases, with 10 bases lying between them. Germline CDR1 reads SNHLY; CDR2 reads FYNNEI. Study conclusions and caveats: Clonotypes that were expanded in thyroid above 0.001 mostly appeared in blood too. Ophthalmopathy was separated from stable hyperthyroidism by a 13 V-J model.

RNA transcripts gave rise to amplified TCR beta CDR3 regions. First-round RT-PCR with HTBI primers amplified the TCR CDR3 region. MiXCR was run by TCRdb on the multiplex PCR reads, yielding one entry per CDR3 protein. The table has just over 550,000 distinct CDR3 sequences, more than 45% seen once. The specimen sequenced was peripheral blood or thyroid tissue (not recorded which). The chain carries TRBV2 and TRBJ1-6; D may be TRBD1 (5 bases). The receptor comes from a woman between 18 and 29 years old with Graves' hyperthyroidism. The CDR3 region has the DNA TGTGCCAGCAGTGAAGAAGACAGTAGTAATTCACCCCTCCACTTT. Protein product: CASSEEDSSNSPLHF.